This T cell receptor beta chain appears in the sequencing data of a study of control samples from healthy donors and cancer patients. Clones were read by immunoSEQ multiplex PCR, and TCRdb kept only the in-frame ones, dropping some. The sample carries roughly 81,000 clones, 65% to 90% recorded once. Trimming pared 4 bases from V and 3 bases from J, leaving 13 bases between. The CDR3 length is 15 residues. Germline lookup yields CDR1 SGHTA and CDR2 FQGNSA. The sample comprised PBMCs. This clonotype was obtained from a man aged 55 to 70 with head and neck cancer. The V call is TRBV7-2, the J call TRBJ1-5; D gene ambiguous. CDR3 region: CASSWSADFNQPQHF. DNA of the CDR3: TGTGCCAGCAGCTGGTCGGCGGATTTCAATCAGCCCCAGCATTTT.